This entry lists 29 T cell receptor beta chains sequenced from one sample in a study of blood T cell repertoires in COVID-19. Profiled with immunoSEQ multiplex PCR; TCRdb holds only in-frame clones, not every one. The sample includes about 210,000 clones, roughly 94% of them seen just once. The sequencing sample was made of peripheral blood. Receptor source: a man aged 30 to 45 with acute or convalescent COVID-19.

This chain uses TRBV6-5 with TRBJ2-3, with 10 nucleotides matching TRBD2. V was pared by 8 bases and J by 4 bases, with 6 bases of the junction left unmatched. Germline V gene sequence: CDR1 MNHEY, CDR2 SVGAGI. There are 14 residues in the CDR3. DNA of the CDR3: TGTGCCAGCGTAGCGGGAGGCCACGCAGATACGCAGTATTTT. Encoded protein: CASVAGGHADTQYF.

The chain recombines TRBV28 with TRBJ2-7; no reliable D call. The length of the CDR3 is 15 residues. V was trimmed by 5 bases and J by 2 bases, leaving 16 bases between them. CDR1 MDHEN and CDR2 SYDVKM come from the germline V gene. The CDR3 region has the DNA TGTGCCAGCAGTGAAACGGGTCGCGCACCCTACGAGCAGTACTTC. It specifies CASSETGRAPYEQYF.

The chain couples TRBV5-1 to TRBJ2-3, with D possibly TRBD2 on 6 matching bases. CDR3 size: 13 residues. Germline V gene sequence: CDR1 SGHRS, CDR2 YFSETQ. Trimming removed 1 base at V and 5 bases at J, with 8 bases between. CDR3 coding DNA: TGCGCCAGCAGCTTGCGGCGGGGAGATACGCAGTATTTT. Translation: CASSLRRGDTQYF.

The rearrangement links TRBV28 to TRBJ1-2; 9 nucleotides match TRBD1. CDR3 length: 15 amino acids. Germline V gene data show CDR1 as MDHEN and CDR2 as SYDVKM. V was clipped by 7 bases and J by 6 bases; unmatched bases: 12. The CDR3 region has the DNA TGTGCCAGCACACAGACCGGGACAGGGAAGAATGGCTACACCTTC. This gives the protein CASTQTGTGKNGYTF.

The chain links TRBV30 to TRBJ1-5; 10 bases are a match to TRBD1. Germline CDR1 and CDR2: GTSNPN and SVGIG (reference sequence). This CDR3 has 15 residues. Trimming cost V 0 bases and J 5 bases; bases outside gene matches: 4. The CDR3: CAWSVPGQGYQPQHF. CDR3 sequence (DNA): TGTGCCTGGAGTGTACCGGGACAGGGGTATCAGCCCCAGCATTTT.

The V gene is TRBV3-1 (or the pseudogene TRBV3-2), the J gene TRBJ1-2; TRBD1 might be the D (6 bases). The V end lost 3 bases, the J end lost 8 bases, and 13 bases lay between the germline ends. This CDR3 is 13 amino acids long. Germline V gene sequence: CDR1 LGHDT, CDR2 YNNKEL (reference sequence). The CDR3 DNA reads TGTGCCAGCAGCCAGCGGGGGGCGGGAGGCTACACCTTC. Its translation is CASSQRGAGGYTF.

This chain connects TRBV6-5 to TRBJ1-2, with D possibly being TRBD1 (6 bases). The ends were cut back, 6 bases at V and 4 bases at J, with 18 bases in the middle. The germline V gene has CDR1 MNHEY and CDR2 SVGAGI. The CDR3 has 15 residues. The CDR3 nucleotides read TGTGCCAGCAGACCCCCTGGGGGCCGACGCTATGGCTACACCTTC. It specifies CASRPPGGRRYGYTF.

The chain combines TRBV3-1 (or the pseudogene TRBV3-2) with TRBJ2-7, with D perhaps matching TRBD2 (6 bases). The CDR3 is made up of 12 amino acids. Germline V CDR1 and CDR2: LGHDT, YNNKEL (reference sequence). Trimming cost V 1 base and J 11 bases, with 12 bases left between them. CDR3 nucleotide sequence: TGTGCCAGCAGCCAAGCACTAGCCAAGAAGTACTTC. This translates into CASSQALAKKYF.

The rearrangement uses TRBV10-3 and TRBJ1-5, with a possible D match to TRBD1 (5 bases). The germline V and J ends were trimmed by 3 bases and 2 bases, with 11 bases remaining between them. The CDR3 loop spans 15 amino acids. The germline V gene has CDR1 ENHRY and CDR2 SYGVKD. CDR3 DNA: TGTGCCATCAGTGAAGGGGCTACCGGCAATCAGCCCCAGCATTTT. This gives the protein CAISEGATGNQPQHF.

This clone was observed once. The rearrangement joins TRBV9 to TRBJ1-2; D possibly corresponds to TRBD1 (6 bases). The CDR3 has 14 amino acids. The V gene's germline CDR1 is SGDLS and CDR2 YYNGEE. V lost 0 bases and J lost 5, with 11 bases in between. CDR3 nucleotide sequence: TGTGCCAGCAGCGTAGATACAGGGCGGTATGGCTACACCTTC. Protein: CASSVDTGRYGYTF.

This chain uses TRBV18 with TRBJ1-1; no firm D call. V was shortened by 2 bases and J by 1 base, with 8 bases between the two germline ends. Germline loops: CDR1 KGHSH, CDR2 LQKENI. This CDR3 has 14 residues. The CDR3, as DNA: TGTGCCAGCTCACCATATCAGAAGAACACTGAAGCTTTCTTT. Its translation: CASSPYQKNTEAFF. Complete variable domain (other parts from reference TRBV18 and TRBJ1-1): NAGVMQNPRHLVRRRGQEARLRCSPMKGHSHVYWYRQLPEEGLKFMVYLQKENIIDESGMPKERFSAEFPKEGPSILRIQQVVRGDSAAYFCASSPYQKNTEAFFGQGTRLTVV.

The chain couples TRBV2 to TRBJ1-1, with D possibly TRBD1 on 6 matching bases. The CDR3 has 13 amino acids. Germline CDR1 reads SNHLY; CDR2 reads FYNNEI. Trimming took 6 bases from V and 11 from J, leaving 19 bases between them. The CDR3 DNA reads TGTGCCAGCAGGGTGGACAGCCCACAACGGGCTTTCTTT. As protein: CASRVDSPQRAFF. Full variable domain (missing parts from reference TRBV2 and TRBJ1-1): EPEVTQTPSHQVTQMGQEVILRCVPISNHLYFYWYRQILGQKVEFLVSFYNNEISEKSEIFDDQFSVERPDGSNFTLKIRSTKLEDSAMYFCASRVDSPQRAFFGQGTRLTVV.

The chain recombines TRBV2 with TRBJ2-7, with 8 positions matching TRBD1. CDR1 and CDR2 (germline): SNHLY, FYNNEI. This CDR3 is 14 amino acids long. After removal of 6 bases from V and 2 bases from J, the junction contained 6 bases not matched to a gene. CDR3 in amino acids: CASRTTGVAYEQYF. CDR3 nucleotide sequence: TGTGCCAGCAGAACGACAGGGGTGGCCTACGAGCAGTACTTC.

The V and J genes are TRBV4-1 and TRBJ2-7; TRBD2 aligns across 7 bases. J gave up 7 bases and V 5 bases, and 11 bases lay outside the gene matches. The length of the CDR3 is 14 residues. Looked up from germline, CDR1 is MGHRA and CDR2 is YSYEKL. CDR3 residues: CASSFSYWGGEQYF. In DNA form, the CDR3 reads TGCGCCAGCAGCTTCTCCTACTGGGGGGGGGAGCAGTACTTC.

This chain connects TRBV7-8 to TRBJ2-2; TRBD1 matches at 10 bases. Germline values: CDR1 SGHVS, CDR2 FQNEAQ. This CDR3 contains 16 residues. V lost 4 bases to trimming and J lost 7 bases; unmatched junction nucleotides: 9. The CDR3 DNA follows: TGTGCCAGCAGCTGGCGGGACAGGGGTCTGGGCGGGGAGCTGTTTTTT. It specifies CASSWRDRGLGGELFF.

J is TRBJ2-7 and V is TRBV30, with 8 nucleotides matching TRBD2. Germline V gives CDR1 GTSNPN, CDR2 SVGIG (reference sequence). This CDR3 region has 13 residues. Unmatched junction bases numbered 5, after V lost 3 bases and J lost 4 bases. The CDR3 bases are TGTGCCTGGAGCCCGGGGGGGGTGTACGAGCAGTACTTC. It is translated as CAWSPGGVYEQYF.

The V call is TRBV20-1, the J call TRBJ2-7; D ambiguous. This CDR3 is built from 11 residues. Germline assignment: CDR1 DFQATT and CDR2 SNEGSKA (reference sequence). The V and J ends lost 2 bases and 6 bases respectively, with 8 bases between them. In DNA, the CDR3 is TGCAGTGCTAGATCCTTTTTCGAGCAGTACTTC. It yields the protein CSARSFFEQYF.

The V and J genes are TRBV18 and TRBJ1-3, with D perhaps matching TRBD1 (5 bases). Germline V gene data show CDR1 as KGHSH and CDR2 as LQKENI. The ends were cut back, 2 bases at V and 0 bases at J, with 8 bases in the middle. There are 15 residues in the CDR3. The CDR3 spells CASSPDSLSGNTIYF. The CDR3 DNA is TGTGCCAGCTCACCAGACAGCCTCTCTGGAAACACCATATATTTT.

The rearrangement joins TRBV2 to TRBJ1-1; TRBD1 might be the D (6 bases). Germline V gene lookup returns CDR1 SNHLY and CDR2 FYNNEI. Trimming pared 6 bases from V and 4 bases from J, leaving 18 bases between. This CDR3 is built from 15 residues. The CDR3, as DNA: TGTGCCAGCAGGGGCAGGGGCCTCACGGGCACTGAAGCTTTCTTT. The encoded protein is CASRGRGLTGTEAFF.

This sequence joins TRBV19 and TRBJ1-4; D is unresolved. Germline CDR1 is LNHDA and CDR2 is SQIVND (reference sequence). Trimming cost V 1 base and J 7 bases, with 19 bases left between them. The CDR3 totals 17 residues. The CDR3 loop is CASSIGGGQGKSEKLFF. The CDR3, as DNA: TGTGCCAGTAGTATAGGAGGAGGGCAAGGGAAGAGTGAAAAACTGTTTTTT.

This clone appeared once. J is TRBJ2-3 and V is TRBV10-3; 9 positions match TRBD1. V lost 0 bases and J lost 6; bases outside the gene matches: 4. This CDR3 is built from 15 residues. Germline V gives CDR1 ENHRY, CDR2 SYGVKD. For the CDR3, the DNA is TGTGCCATCAGTGAGTCGGGACAGGGTCCCGATACGCAGTATTTT. It is translated as CAISESGQGPDTQYF.

V usage is TRBV29-1 and J usage is TRBJ2-7; TRBD1 agrees at 7 bases. This CDR3 is 19 amino acids long. CDR1 SQVTM and CDR2 ANQGSEA come from the germline V gene. Trimming took 4 bases from V and 5 from J; bases not matched to a gene: 26. This CDR3 is CSVVGQPPQNYEYGNEQYF. DNA for the CDR3: TGCAGCGTTGTGGGACAGCCACCCCAAAACTACGAGTATGGAAACGAGCAGTACTTC.

A single count supports this clone. The chain links TRBV18 to TRBJ1-5; the D is unclear. The CDR3 is 13 residues long. Between the trimmed V and J ends, which lost 6 bases and 6 bases, there was a span of 12 bases. Germline V gene sequence: CDR1 KGHSH, CDR2 LQKENI. The CDR3 DNA reads as TGTGCCAGCTCGCCTAACTTTGGTCAGCCCCAGCATTTT. Its protein product is CASSPNFGQPQHF.

This chain connects TRBV5-6 to TRBJ1-1; 10 nucleotides agree with TRBD1. The CDR3 consists of 15 residues. Trimming at V came to 3 bases and at J to 3 bases, leaving 5 bases not matched to a gene. Germline loops: CDR1 SGHDT, CDR2 YYEEEE. The CDR3 here is CASSWDRGSDTEAFF. In DNA, the CDR3 is TGTGCCAGCAGCTGGGACAGGGGAAGTGACACTGAAGCTTTCTTT. Full variable domain (rest looked up from reference TRBV5-6 and TRBJ1-1): DAGVTQSPTHLIKTRGQQVTLRCSPKSGHDTVSWYQQALGQGPQFIFQYYEEEERQRGNFPDRFSGHQFPNYSSELNVNALLLGDSALYLCASSWDRGSDTEAFFGQGTRLTVV.

The V gene is TRBV5-5, the J gene TRBJ2-7; no definite D call. V shed 3 bases and J shed 2 bases, with 15 bases lying between them. This CDR3 contains 15 residues. Germline loops: CDR1 SGHKS, CDR2 YYEKEE (reference sequence). CDR3 region: CASSSLPAVTYEQYF. The CDR3 DNA reads as TGTGCCAGCAGCTCCCTCCCCGCAGTTACCTACGAGCAGTACTTC. The full variable domain, with the rest looked up from reference TRBV5-5 and TRBJ2-7, is DAGVTQSPTHLIKTRGQQVTLRCSPISGHKSVSWYQQVLGQGPQFIFQYYEKEERGRGNFPDRFSARQFPNYSSELNVNALLLGDSALYLCASSSLPAVTYEQYFGPGTRLTVT.

CDR3 residues: CASSELGALGYTF. The CDR3 DNA reads as TGCGCCAGCAGTGAGCTGGGGGCGCTGGGCTACACCTTC. The chain employs TRBV10-2 and TRBJ1-2; tentative D call: TRBD1 (6 bases). Germline V lookup: CDR1 WSHSY, CDR2 SAAADI. Trimming shortened V by 2 bases and J by 8 bases, and 12 bases separated the two germline ends. This CDR3 contains 13 residues.

The genes are TRBV6-2 or TRBV6-3 and TRBJ1-2; a weak D match, TRBD1 (5 bases). The CDR3 is 15 amino acids. V lost 4 bases to trimming and J lost 8 bases, with 20 bases between them. Germline CDR1 reads MNHEY; CDR2 reads SVGEGT. The CDR3 here is CASSSSTQGYGGYTF. The CDR3 DNA follows: TGTGCCAGCAGTTCTTCAACTCAGGGATATGGGGGCTACACCTTC.

The chain uses TRBV28 and TRBJ2-1, with a possible D match to TRBD2 (5 bases). The V gene lost 3 bases and the J gene lost 10 bases, with 13 bases spanning the gap. CDR3 length: 13 amino acids. Germline CDR1 and CDR2: MDHEN and SYDVKM. This CDR3 reads CASSFKLPGEQFF. The CDR3 coding sequence is TGTGCCAGCAGTTTTAAGCTCCCGGGGGAGCAGTTCTTC.

The chain has TRBV11-2 and TRBJ1-4; D not resolved. CDR1 and CDR2 (germline): SGHAT, FQNNGV. The CDR3 length is 15 residues. V was clipped by 5 bases and J by 3 bases, with 13 bases between them. Written as DNA, the CDR3 is TGTGCCAGCAGCCCCGGAGTACATTCTAATGAAAAACTGTTTTTT. This sequence encodes CASSPGVHSNEKLFF. Filled out from reference TRBV11-2 and TRBJ1-4, the complete variable domain reads EAGVAQSPRYKIIEKRQSVAFWCNPISGHATLYWYQQILGQGPKLLIQFQNNGVVDDSQLPKDRFSAERLKGVDSTLKIQPAKLEDSAVYLCASSPGVHSNEKLFFGSGTQLSVL.